This TCR beta chain was identified during a study of Graves' ophthalmopathy and Graves' hyperthyroidism. Amplifying from RNA transcripts, the study obtained TCR beta CDR3 regions. First-round RT-PCR used HTBI primers; second-round multiplex PCR followed. One entry per CDR3 protein results from TCRdb running MiXCR on the multiplex PCR reads. Altogether approximately 640,000 distinct CDR3 sequences are present, over 40% being singletons, with the ten largest covering more than 3%. There are many counts of this clonotype. Its antigen remains unidentified. The CDR3 is 13 amino acids. Deletions cut 5 bases from V and 1 base from J, with 8 bases between. Study-wide points: For predicting ophthalmopathy progression, the model had 55% to 71% sensitivity and approximately 72% specificity. From stable hyperthyroidism, ophthalmopathy was separated by a 13-signature model with about 88% sensitivity and roughly 84% specificity.

This chain links TRBV12-3 or TRBV12-4 with TRBJ1-1; no reliable D call. The sequenced sample consisted of peripheral blood. The clonotype was recovered from an adult man with Graves' ophthalmopathy. The CDR3 loop reads CASSGTRNTEAFF. CDR3 nucleotide sequence: TGTGCCAGCAGTGGTACAAGGAACACTGAAGCTTTCTTT.